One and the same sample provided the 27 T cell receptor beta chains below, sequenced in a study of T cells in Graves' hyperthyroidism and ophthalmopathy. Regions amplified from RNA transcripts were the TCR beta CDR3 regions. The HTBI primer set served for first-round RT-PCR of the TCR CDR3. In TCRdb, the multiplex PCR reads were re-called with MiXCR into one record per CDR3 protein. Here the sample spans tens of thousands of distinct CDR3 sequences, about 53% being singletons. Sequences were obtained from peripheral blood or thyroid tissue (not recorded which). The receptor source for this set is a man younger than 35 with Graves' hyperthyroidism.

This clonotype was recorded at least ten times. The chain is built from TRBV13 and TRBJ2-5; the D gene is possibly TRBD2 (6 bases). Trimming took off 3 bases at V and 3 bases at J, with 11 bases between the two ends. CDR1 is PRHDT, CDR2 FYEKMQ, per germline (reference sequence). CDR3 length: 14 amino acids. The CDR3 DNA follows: TGTGCCAGCAGCTTCGGCGGAGGGGAAGAGACCCAGTACTTC. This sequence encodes CASSFGGGEETQYF.

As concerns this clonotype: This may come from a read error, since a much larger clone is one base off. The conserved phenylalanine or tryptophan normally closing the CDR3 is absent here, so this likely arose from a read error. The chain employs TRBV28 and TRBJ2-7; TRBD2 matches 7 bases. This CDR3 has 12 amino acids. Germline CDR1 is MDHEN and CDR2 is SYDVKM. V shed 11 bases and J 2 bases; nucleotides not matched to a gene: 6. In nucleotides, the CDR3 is TGTGCCGCAGGCGGGAGCGCCTACGAGCAGTACCTC. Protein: CAAGGSAYEQYL.

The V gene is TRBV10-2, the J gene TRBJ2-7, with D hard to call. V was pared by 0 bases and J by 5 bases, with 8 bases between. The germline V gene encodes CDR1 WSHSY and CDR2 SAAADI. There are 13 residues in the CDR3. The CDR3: CASSESIMHEQYF. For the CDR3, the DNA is TGCGCCAGCAGTGAGTCGATCATGCACGAGCAGTACTTC.

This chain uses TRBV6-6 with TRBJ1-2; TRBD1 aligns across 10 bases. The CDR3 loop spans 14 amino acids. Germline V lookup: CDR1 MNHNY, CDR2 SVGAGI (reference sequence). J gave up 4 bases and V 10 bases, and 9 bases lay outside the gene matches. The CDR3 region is CAITPDRGSYGYTF. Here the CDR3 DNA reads TGTGCCATCACCCCGGACAGGGGGAGCTATGGCTACACCTTC.

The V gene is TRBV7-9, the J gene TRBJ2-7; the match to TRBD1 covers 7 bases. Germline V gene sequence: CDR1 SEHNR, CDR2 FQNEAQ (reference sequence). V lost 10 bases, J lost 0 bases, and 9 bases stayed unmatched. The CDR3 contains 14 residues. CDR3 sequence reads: CAISRDSVSYEQYF. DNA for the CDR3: TGTGCCATCTCCCGGGACAGCGTCTCCTACGAGCAGTACTTC.

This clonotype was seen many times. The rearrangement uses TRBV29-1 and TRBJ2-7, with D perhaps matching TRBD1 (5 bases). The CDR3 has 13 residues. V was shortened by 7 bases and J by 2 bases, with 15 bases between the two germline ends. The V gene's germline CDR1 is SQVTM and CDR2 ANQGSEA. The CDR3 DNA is TGCAGCGCCGAAGGGGTGTTGCCCTACGAGCAGTACTTC. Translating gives CSAEGVLPYEQYF.

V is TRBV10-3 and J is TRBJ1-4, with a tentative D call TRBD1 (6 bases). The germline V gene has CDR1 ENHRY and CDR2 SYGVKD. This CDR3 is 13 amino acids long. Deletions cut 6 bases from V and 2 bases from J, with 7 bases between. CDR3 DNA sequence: TGTGCCATCAGAACAGGGACTAATGAAAAACTGTTTTTT. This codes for CAIRTGTNEKLFF.

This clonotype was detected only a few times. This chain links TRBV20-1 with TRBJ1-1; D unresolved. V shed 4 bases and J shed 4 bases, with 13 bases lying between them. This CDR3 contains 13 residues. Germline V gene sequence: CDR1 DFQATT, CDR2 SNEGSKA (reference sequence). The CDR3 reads CSAIGLGSTEAFF. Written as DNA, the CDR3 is TGCAGTGCTATTGGTCTGGGGAGCACTGAAGCTTTCTTT.

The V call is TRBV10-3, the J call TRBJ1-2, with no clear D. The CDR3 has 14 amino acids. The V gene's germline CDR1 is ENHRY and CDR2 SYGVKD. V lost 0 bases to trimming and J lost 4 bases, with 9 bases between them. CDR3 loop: CAISESNSAYGYTF. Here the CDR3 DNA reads TGTGCCATCAGTGAGTCGAACAGCGCCTATGGCTACACCTTC.

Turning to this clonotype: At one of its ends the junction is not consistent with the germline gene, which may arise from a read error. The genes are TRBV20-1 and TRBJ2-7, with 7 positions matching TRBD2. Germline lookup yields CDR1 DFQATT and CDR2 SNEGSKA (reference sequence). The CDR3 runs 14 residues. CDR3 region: CSASGLVATYEQYF. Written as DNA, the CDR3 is TGCAGCGCTAGTGGACTAGTGGCCACCTACGAGCAGTACTTC.

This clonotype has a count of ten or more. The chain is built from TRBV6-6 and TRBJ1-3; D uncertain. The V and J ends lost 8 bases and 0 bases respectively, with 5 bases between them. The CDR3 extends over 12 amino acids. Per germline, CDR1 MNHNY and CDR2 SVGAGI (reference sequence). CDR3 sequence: CASCSSGNTIYF. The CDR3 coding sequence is TGTGCCAGCTGTAGCTCTGGAAACACCATATATTTT.

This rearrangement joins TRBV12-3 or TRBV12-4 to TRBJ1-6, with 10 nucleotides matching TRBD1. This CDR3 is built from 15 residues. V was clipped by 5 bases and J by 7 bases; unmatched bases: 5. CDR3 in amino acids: CASSPRQGANSPLHF. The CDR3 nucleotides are TGTGCCAGCAGTCCGCGACAGGGGGCAAATTCACCCCTCCACTTT.

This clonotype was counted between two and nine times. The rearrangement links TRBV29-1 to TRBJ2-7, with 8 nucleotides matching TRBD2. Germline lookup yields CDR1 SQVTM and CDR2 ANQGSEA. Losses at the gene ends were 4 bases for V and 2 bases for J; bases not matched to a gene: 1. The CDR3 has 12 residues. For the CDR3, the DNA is TGCAGCGTTGTCGGGGGGGCCTACGAGCAGTACTTC. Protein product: CSVVGGAYEQYF.

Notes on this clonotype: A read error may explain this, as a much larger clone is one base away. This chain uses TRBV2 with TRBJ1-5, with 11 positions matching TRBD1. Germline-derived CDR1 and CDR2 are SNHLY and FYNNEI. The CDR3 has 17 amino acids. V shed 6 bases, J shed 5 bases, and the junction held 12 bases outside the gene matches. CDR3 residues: CASRAVGTGGNDQPQHF. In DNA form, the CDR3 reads TGTGCCAGCAGGGCAGTGGGGACAGGGGGTAACGATCAGCCCCAGCATTTT.

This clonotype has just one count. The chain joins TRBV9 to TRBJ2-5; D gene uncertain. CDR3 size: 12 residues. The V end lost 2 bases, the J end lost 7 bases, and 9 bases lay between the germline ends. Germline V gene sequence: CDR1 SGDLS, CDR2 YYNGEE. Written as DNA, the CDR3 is TGTGCCAGCAGCGTTCTCTCCGGGACCCAGTACTTC. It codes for CASSVLSGTQYF.

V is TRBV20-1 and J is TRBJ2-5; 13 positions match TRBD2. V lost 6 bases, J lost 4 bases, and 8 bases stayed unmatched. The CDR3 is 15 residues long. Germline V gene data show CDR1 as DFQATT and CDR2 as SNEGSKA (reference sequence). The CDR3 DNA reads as TGCAGTGCAGGACTAGCGGGAGCTTCCCGAGAGACCCAGTACTTC. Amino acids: CSAGLAGASRETQYF.

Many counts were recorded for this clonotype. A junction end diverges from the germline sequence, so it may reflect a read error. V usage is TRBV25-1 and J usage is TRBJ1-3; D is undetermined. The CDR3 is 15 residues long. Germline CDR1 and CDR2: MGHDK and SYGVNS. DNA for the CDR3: TGTGCCAGCAGTAAATACAGCAACTCTGGAAACACCATATATTTT. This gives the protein CASSKYSNSGNTIYF.

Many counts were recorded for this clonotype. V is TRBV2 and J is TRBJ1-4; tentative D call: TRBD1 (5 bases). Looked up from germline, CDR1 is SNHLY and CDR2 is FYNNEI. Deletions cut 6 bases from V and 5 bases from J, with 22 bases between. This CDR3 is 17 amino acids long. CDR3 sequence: CASRSTSDWGRNEKLFF. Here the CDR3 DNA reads TGTGCCAGCAGGAGCACTTCTGACTGGGGCCGGAATGAAAAACTGTTTTTT. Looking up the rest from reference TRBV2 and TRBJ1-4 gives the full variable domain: EPEVTQTPSHQVTQMGQEVILRCVPISNHLYFYWYRQILGQKVEFLVSFYNNEISEKSEIFDDQFSVERPDGSNFTLKIRSTKLEDSAMYFCASRSTSDWGRNEKLFFGSGTQLSVL.

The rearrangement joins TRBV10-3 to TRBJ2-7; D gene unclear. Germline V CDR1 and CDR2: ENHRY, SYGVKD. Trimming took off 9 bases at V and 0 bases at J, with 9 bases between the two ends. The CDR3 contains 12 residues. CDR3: CAIRGSSYEQYF. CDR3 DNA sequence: TGTGCCATACGTGGCTCCTCCTACGAGCAGTACTTC.

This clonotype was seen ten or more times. CDR3 residues: CASRISWGSTDTQYF. The CDR3 coding sequence is TGCGCCAGCAGAATCAGTTGGGGGAGCACAGATACGCAGTATTTT. J is TRBJ2-3 and V is TRBV4-3, with D perhaps given as TRBD1 or TRBD2 (5 bases each). The V and J ends lost 6 bases and 0 bases respectively, with 13 bases between them. The CDR3 spans 15 residues. Germline CDR1 reads LGHNA; CDR2 reads YSLEER.

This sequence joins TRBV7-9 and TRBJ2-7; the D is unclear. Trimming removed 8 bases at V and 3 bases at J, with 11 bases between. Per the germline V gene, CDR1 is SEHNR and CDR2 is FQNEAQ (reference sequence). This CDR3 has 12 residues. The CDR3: CASSPPGYEQYF. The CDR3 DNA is TGTGCCAGCTCCCCACCAGGCTACGAGCAGTACTTC.

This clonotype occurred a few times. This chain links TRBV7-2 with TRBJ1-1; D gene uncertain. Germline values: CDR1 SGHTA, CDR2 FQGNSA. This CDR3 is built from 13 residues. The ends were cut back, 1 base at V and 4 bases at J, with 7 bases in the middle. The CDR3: CASSLGGSTEAFF. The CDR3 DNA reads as TGTGCCAGCAGCTTAGGGGGATCCACTGAAGCTTTCTTT. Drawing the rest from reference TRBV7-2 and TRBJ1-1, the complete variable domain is GAGVSQSPSNKVTEKGKDVELRCDPISGHTALYWYRQSLGQGLEFLIYFQGNSAPDKSGLPSDRFSAERTGGSVSTLTIQRTQQEDSAVYLCASSLGGSTEAFFGQGTRLTVV.

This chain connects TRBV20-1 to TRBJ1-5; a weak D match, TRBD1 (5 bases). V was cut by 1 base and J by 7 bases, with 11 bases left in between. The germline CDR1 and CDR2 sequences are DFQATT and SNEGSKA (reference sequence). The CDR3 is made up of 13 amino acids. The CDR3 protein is CSARVLGQQPQHF. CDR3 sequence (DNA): TGCAGTGCTAGAGTCCTGGGGCAACAGCCCCAGCATTTT.

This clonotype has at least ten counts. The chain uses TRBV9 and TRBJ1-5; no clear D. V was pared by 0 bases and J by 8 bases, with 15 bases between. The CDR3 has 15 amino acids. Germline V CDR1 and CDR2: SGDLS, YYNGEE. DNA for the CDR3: TGTGCCAGCAGCGTAGATCCAGACCCCGCAAAGCCCCAGCATTTT. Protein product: CASSVDPDPAKPQHF.

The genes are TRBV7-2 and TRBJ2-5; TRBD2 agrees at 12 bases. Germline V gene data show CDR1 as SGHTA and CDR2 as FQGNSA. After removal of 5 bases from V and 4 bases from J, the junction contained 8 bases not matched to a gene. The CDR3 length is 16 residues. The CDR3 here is CASSRLLAGGGETQYF. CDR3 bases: TGTGCCAGCAGCCGATTACTAGCGGGGGGCGGAGAGACCCAGTACTTC.

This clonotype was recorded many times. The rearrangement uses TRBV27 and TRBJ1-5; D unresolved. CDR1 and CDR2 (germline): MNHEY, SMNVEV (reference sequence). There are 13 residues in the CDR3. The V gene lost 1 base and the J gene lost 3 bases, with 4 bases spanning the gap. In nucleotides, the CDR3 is TGTGCCAGCAGTTTATTTTTCAATCAGCCCCAGCATTTT. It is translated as CASSLFFNQPQHF.

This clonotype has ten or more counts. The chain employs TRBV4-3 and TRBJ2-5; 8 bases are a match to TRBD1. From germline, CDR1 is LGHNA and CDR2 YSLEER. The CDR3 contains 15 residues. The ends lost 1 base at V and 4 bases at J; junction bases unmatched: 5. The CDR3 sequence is CASSQGRGRGETQYF. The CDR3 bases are TGCGCCAGCAGCCAAGGCAGGGGGCGGGGAGAGACCCAGTACTTC.